One sample yielded the 17 T cell receptor beta chains listed below, sequenced in a study of CD8 T cells in Susac syndrome. An amount of RNA that ranged from roughly 0.5 to 1 ug was reverse transcribed with random hexamers. TCRdb re-derived calls from the immunoSEQ multiplex PCR reads in MiXCR, one entry per CDR3 protein. The sample carries about 120,000 distinct CDR3 sequences, 96% recorded once. The sample consisted of CD4+ T cells from PBMCs. These receptors originate from a human donor with Susac syndrome.

Only one count was recorded for this clonotype. The V gene is TRBV5-1, the J gene TRBJ2-5; the D gene is possibly TRBD2 (5 bases). The germline gives CDR1 SGHRS, CDR2 YFSETQ. Trimming cost V 0 bases and J 2 bases, with 8 bases left between them. CDR3 size: 14 residues. CDR3 sequence: CASSLGAAQETQYF. The CDR3 bases are TGCGCCAGCAGCTTGGGAGCGGCTCAAGAGACCCAGTACTTC.

Only a few counts were recorded for this clonotype. V usage is TRBV20-1 and J usage is TRBJ1-2; a weak D match, TRBD1 (5 bases). The germline CDR1 and CDR2 sequences are DFQATT and SNEGSKA (reference sequence). The CDR3 has 10 amino acids. Trimming pared 7 bases from V and 6 bases from J, leaving 9 bases between. Here the CDR3 reads CSVRENGYTF. In DNA form, the CDR3 reads TGCAGTGTCAGGGAGAATGGCTACACCTTC.

This clonotype was counted between two and nine times. The gene calls are TRBV6-1 and TRBJ2-7, with TRBD2 as a possible D gene (6 bases). Germline-derived CDR1 and CDR2 are MNHNS and SASEGT. V lost 10 bases and J lost 0, with 13 bases in between. The CDR3 consists of 13 residues. DNA of the CDR3: TGTGCCACCAGGAAGGAGGGCTCCTACGAGCAGTACTTC. Protein product: CATRKEGSYEQYF.

V gene TRBV12-5 combines with J gene TRBJ2-7; unclear D gene. The germline V gene encodes CDR1 LGHNT and CDR2 FRNRAP. The CDR3 is 13 amino acids. V lost 2 bases and J lost 3, with 8 bases in between. CDR3 protein: CASGLRLLYEQYF. The CDR3 DNA is TGTGCTAGTGGTTTGAGACTCCTCTACGAGCAGTACTTC.

V gene TRBV15 combines with J gene TRBJ2-3, with 7 bases identical to TRBD2. The length of the CDR3 is 14 residues. V dropped 6 bases and J dropped 3; count of bases not matched to a gene: 6. Germline loops: CDR1 LNHNV, CDR2 YYDKDF (reference sequence). In DNA form, the CDR3 reads TGTGCCACCAGACTGGGGGGGGTGACAGATACGCAGTATTTT. This translates into CATRLGGVTDTQYF.

This chain connects TRBV19 to TRBJ2-1; D unresolved. The V end lost 0 bases, the J end lost 9 bases, and 6 bases lay between the germline ends. The germline gives CDR1 LNHDA, CDR2 SQIVND (reference sequence). The CDR3 is 12 amino acids. CDR3 nucleotide sequence: TGTGCCAGTAGTATAGAGATTAGTGAGCAGTTCTTC. It encodes CASSIEISEQFF.

CDR3 sequence reads: CASSQEAGGNTIYF. CDR3 sequence (DNA): TGTGCCAGCAGCCAAGAGGCAGGTGGAAACACCATATATTTT. The rearrangement joins TRBV4-2 to TRBJ1-3; D remains ambiguous. This CDR3 comprises 14 residues. Germline CDR1 reads LGHNA; CDR2 reads YNFKEQ. V was cut by 0 bases and J by 3 bases, with 6 bases left in between.

The chain recombines TRBV12-3 or TRBV12-4 with TRBJ1-1; D not resolved. V was trimmed by 5 bases and J by 10 bases, leaving 17 bases between them. This CDR3 spans 13 amino acids. The CDR3 DNA follows: TGTGCCAGCAGTCTGACACAGAACGGAGGAGCTTTCTTT. This translates into CASSLTQNGGAFF.

This rearrangement joins TRBV18 to TRBJ2-1; no clear D. Trimming left V 3 bases short and J 4 bases short, with 7 bases between. CDR1 KGHSH and CDR2 LQKENI come from the germline V gene. This CDR3 is built from 13 residues. The CDR3 sequence is CASSPVNYNEQFF. The CDR3, as DNA: TGTGCCAGCTCACCGGTAAATTACAATGAGCAGTTCTTC.

About this clonotype itself: Relative to the germline gene, one junction end is altered; a read error may explain this. The chain is built from TRBV6-5 and TRBJ2-2, with unresolved D. Germline lookup yields CDR1 MNHEY and CDR2 SVGAGI. The CDR3 spans 13 residues. CDR3 sequence (DNA): TGTGCCAGCAGCTACTTTGCAACCGGGGAGCTGTTTTTT. Its protein is CASSYFATGELFF.

With regard to this clonotype: A junction end diverges from the germline sequence, so it may reflect a read error. The rearrangement uses TRBV30 and TRBJ2-1; D is unresolved. This CDR3 region has 13 residues. The germline CDR1 and CDR2 sequences are GTSNPN and SVGIG (reference sequence). The DNA for the CDR3 is TGTGCCGCAAATGCGGATTCCTACACTGAGCAGTTCTTC. Its protein product is CAANADSYTEQFF.

V usage is TRBV10-3 and J usage is TRBJ2-1, with 10 bases matching TRBD2. J was trimmed by 11 bases and V by 3 bases; bases with no gene match: 7. The CDR3 is made up of 14 amino acids. Germline lookup yields CDR1 ENHRY and CDR2 SYGVKD. Here the CDR3 DNA reads TGTGCCATCAGTGACCCGACTAGCGGGCCTAAGCAGTTCTTC. Residues: CAISDPTSGPKQFF.

The J gene is TRBJ1-1, the V gene TRBV30; unclear D gene. Between the trimmed V and J ends, which lost 0 bases and 1 base, there was a span of 21 bases. This CDR3 has 18 residues. From germline, CDR1 is GTSNPN and CDR2 SVGIG (reference sequence). CDR3 nucleotides: TGTGCCTGGAGTGTACTATTTTCGGGCAGCAAAAGGAACACTGAAGCTTTCTTT. This encodes CAWSVLFSGSKRNTEAFF.

The chain joins TRBV2 to TRBJ1-5, with D unclear. There are 13 residues in the CDR3. Deletions cut 3 bases from V and 6 bases from J, with 9 bases between. Germline V gives CDR1 SNHLY, CDR2 FYNNEI. The CDR3 loop reads CASSESGVQPQHF. Written as DNA, the CDR3 is TGTGCCAGCAGTGAGAGTGGGGTTCAGCCCCAGCATTTT.

V and J are TRBV11-2 and TRBJ2-3, with 9 bases that match TRBD1. The germline CDR1 and CDR2 sequences are SGHAT and FQNNGV. The junction had 9 bases not matched to a gene; V was cut back by 5 bases and J by 6 bases. The CDR3 is made up of 15 amino acids. This CDR3 is CASSPPGTGIDTQYF. The CDR3 region has the DNA TGTGCCAGCAGCCCCCCCGGGACAGGGATCGATACGCAGTATTTT.

The J gene is TRBJ1-2, the V gene TRBV12-3 or TRBV12-4; the D gene is possibly TRBD1 (5 bases). V lost 5 bases and J 7 bases, leaving 8 bases between the germline ends. This CDR3 is built from 11 residues. Here the CDR3 DNA reads TGTGCCAGCAGTGCAGGGATTGGCTACACCTTC. Protein product: CASSAGIGYTF.

This chain joins TRBV5-6 and TRBJ2-7; 7 bases are a match to TRBD2. J gave up 1 base and V 4 bases, and 8 bases lay outside the gene matches. The length of the CDR3 is 15 residues. Germline assignment: CDR1 SGHDT and CDR2 YYEEEE. CDR3 DNA sequence: TGTGCCAGCAGCCTCAGAGGACTAGTTTCCTACGAGCAGTACTTC. Protein sequence: CASSLRGLVSYEQYF.